Presented here are 28 T cell receptor beta chains from one specimen sequenced in a study of blood T cell repertoires in COVID-19. The data were produced by immunoSEQ multiplex PCR, yet TCRdb's version contains in-frame clones alone and is incomplete. This sample yields 120,000 to 150,000 clones, of which approximately 91% are seen a single time; approximately 2.4% belongs to the top ten. Sequenced sample: peripheral blood. These receptor sequences come from a human donor in a cohort sampled during active COVID-19.

The chain couples TRBV9 to TRBJ2-3; 8 nucleotides agree with TRBD1. Trimming cost V 3 bases and J 1 base; bases outside gene matches: 7. This CDR3 comprises 16 residues. Germline V gene data show CDR1 as SGDLS and CDR2 as YYNGEE. The CDR3 loop reads CASSARQGSGTDTQYF. In nucleotides, the CDR3 is TGTGCCAGCAGCGCACGACAGGGGTCGGGCACAGATACGCAGTATTTT.

This chain links TRBV6-6 with TRBJ2-1, with D uncertain. Per germline, CDR1 MNHNY and CDR2 SVGAGI (reference sequence). With 5 bases removed from V and 1 base from J, the gap between germline ends came to 12 bases. The CDR3 spans 15 residues. The CDR3 sequence: CASSPRHLSYNEQFF. The CDR3 bases are TGTGCCAGCAGTCCAAGACATCTTTCCTACAATGAGCAGTTCTTC.

This chain links TRBV2 with TRBJ2-1, with 8 bases fitting TRBD1. Germline CDR1 SNHLY, CDR2 FYNNEI. With V trimmed by 7 bases and J by 4 bases, 6 bases remained unmatched. CDR3 length equals 14 residues. In DNA form, the CDR3 reads TGTGCCAGCACGGACAGGGAAGGATACAATGAGCAGTTCTTC. It codes for CASTDREGYNEQFF.

CDR3 protein: CSSRDSWNEKLFF. As DNA, the CDR3 is TGCAGCTCCCGGGACAGCTGGAATGAAAAACTGTTTTTT. V and J are TRBV29-1 and TRBJ1-4, with TRBD1 identical over 7 bases. V was clipped by 8 bases and J by 5 bases; unmatched bases: 8. CDR1 and CDR2 from the germline V gene are SQVTM and ANQGSEA. CDR3 length: 13 residues.

The rearrangement joins TRBV7-2 to TRBJ2-3, with 10 positions matching TRBD2. V was clipped by 5 bases and J by 1 base; unmatched bases: 15. The CDR3 has 19 residues. Germline values: CDR1 SGHTA, CDR2 FQGNSA. This chain's CDR3 is CASSLSLVAGGVGTDTQYF. CDR3 nucleotide sequence: TGTGCCAGCAGCCTTTCTCTTGTAGCGGGGGGAGTCGGCACAGATACGCAGTATTTT. The full variable domain, with the rest looked up from reference TRBV7-2 and TRBJ2-3, is GAGVSQSPSNKVTEKGKDVELRCDPISGHTALYWYRQSLGQGLEFLIYFQGNSAPDKSGLPSDRFSAERTGGSVSTLTIQRTQQEDSAVYLCASSLSLVAGGVGTDTQYFGPGTRLTVL.

This sequence joins TRBV5-3 and TRBJ2-7; D is perhaps TRBD2 (6 bases). TRBV5-3 qualifies as an ORF whose function is uncertain. CDR3 length equals 16 residues. With 0 bases removed from V and 3 bases from J, the gap between germline ends came to 16 bases. The CDR3 loop reads CARSLVRRDCDYEQYF. CDR3 DNA sequence: TGTGCCAGAAGCTTGGTACGCCGGGACTGTGACTACGAGCAGTACTTC.

This clone occurred once. J is TRBJ1-1 and V is TRBV7-9, with 10 bases that match TRBD1. The CDR3 sequence is 16 residues long. The V gene's germline CDR1 is SEHNR and CDR2 FQNEAQ (reference sequence). V trimming: 2 bases; J trimming: 4 bases; junction bases outside the gene matches: 7. CDR3 nucleotides: TGTGCCAGCAGCTTAACCGGGACAGGGGTTGGCACTGAAGCTTTCTTT. It specifies CASSLTGTGVGTEAFF.

J is TRBJ2-3 and V is TRBV2, with 8 bases identical to TRBD1. Germline CDR1 and CDR2: SNHLY and FYNNEI. The trim removed 6 bases at V and 4 bases at J, leaving 9 bases unmatched. The CDR3 spans 15 residues. The CDR3 protein is CASRGGQGWADTQYF. For the CDR3, the DNA is TGTGCCAGCAGGGGAGGACAGGGTTGGGCAGATACGCAGTATTTT.

The chain carries TRBV5-1 and TRBJ1-1; TRBD1 matches at 7 bases. CDR1 and CDR2 from the germline V gene are SGHRS and YFSETQ. The CDR3 is made up of 15 amino acids. The trim removed 1 base at V and 1 base at J, leaving 4 bases unmatched. CDR3 in amino acids: CASSLTDRANTEAFF. CDR3 nucleotides: TGCGCCAGCAGCTTGACTGACAGGGCGAACACTGAAGCTTTCTTT.

This clone was recorded only once. The chain joins TRBV12-3 or TRBV12-4 to TRBJ2-3, with TRBD2 matching over 7 bases. CDR3 length: 12 residues. Unmatched junction bases numbered 3, after V lost 6 bases and J lost 6 bases. CDR3 in amino acids: CASRGLTDTQYF. CDR3 in DNA: TGTGCCAGCAGGGGACTAACGGATACGCAGTATTTT.

V is TRBV28 and J is TRBJ2-5; TRBD1 aligns across 7 bases. The CDR3 covers 15 residues. The V segment lost 6 bases and the J segment 2 bases; nucleotides outside the gene matches: 9. Germline lookup yields CDR1 MDHEN and CDR2 SYDVKM. The CDR3 region is CASRAGTDEQETQYF. The DNA of the CDR3 is TGTGCCAGCAGGGCCGGGACAGATGAACAAGAGACCCAGTACTTC.

The gene calls are TRBV6-2 or TRBV6-3 and TRBJ2-5, with D perhaps TRBD2 (5 bases). The CDR3 has 17 amino acids. Germline CDR1 MNHEY, CDR2 SVGEGT. V was trimmed by 5 bases and J by 4 bases, leaving 23 bases between them. This chain's CDR3 is CASSLGLTDYVSETQYF. Here the CDR3 DNA reads TGTGCCAGCAGTCTCGGACTGACGGATTATGTTTCAGAGACCCAGTACTTC.

This chain joins TRBV11-2 and TRBJ2-2, with 10 positions matching TRBD2. Germline V gives CDR1 SGHAT, CDR2 FQNNGV. This CDR3 is built from 16 residues. Trimming at V came to 1 base and at J to 6 bases, leaving 5 bases not matched to a gene. CDR3 in DNA: TGTGCCAGCAGCTTAGGAGCGGGAGGGTATTCCGGGGAGCTGTTTTTT. The encoded protein is CASSLGAGGYSGELFF.

The gene calls are TRBV6-1 and TRBJ1-2; no clear D. CDR1 is MNHNS and CDR2 is SASEGT in the germline V gene. The CDR3 spans 12 residues. Trimming cost V 0 bases and J 4 bases, with 3 bases left between them. The CDR3 protein is CASSEASYGYTF. For the CDR3, the DNA is TGTGCCAGCAGTGAAGCCAGCTATGGCTACACCTTC.

Remarks on this clone: Other DNA sequences of this sample code for an identical CDR3. This chain uses TRBV28 with TRBJ2-7; 10 positions agree with TRBD2. After removal of 6 bases from V and 4 bases from J, the junction contained 9 bases not matched to a gene. The length of the CDR3 is 15 residues. The germline V gene encodes CDR1 MDHEN and CDR2 SYDVKM. CDR3 region: CASRRGLAGVYEQYF. The CDR3, as DNA: TGTGCCAGCAGACGAGGCCTAGCGGGGGTATACGAGCAGTACTTC.

This chain uses TRBV28 with TRBJ2-7, with D tentatively TRBD1 (5 bases). This CDR3 region has 14 residues. The V end lost 4 bases, the J end lost 0 bases, and 10 bases lay between the germline ends. The germline V gene has CDR1 MDHEN and CDR2 SYDVKM. The CDR3 is CASSSGLSSYEQYF. For the CDR3, the DNA is TGTGCCAGCAGTTCAGGGCTTAGCTCCTACGAGCAGTACTTC.

Worth noting for this clone: The sample carries other DNA sequences with the same CDR3. The CDR3 DNA reads TGTGCCAGCAGCTCGCAGGGGGGCAACACTGAAGCTTTCTTT. This codes for CASSSQGGNTEAFF. The rearrangement joins TRBV7-3 to TRBJ1-1; TRBD1 agrees at 7 bases. The CDR3 consists of 14 residues. Germline V gives CDR1 SGHTA, CDR2 FQGTGA. Unmatched junction bases numbered 4, after V lost 4 bases and J lost 2 bases.

This chain uses TRBV28 with TRBJ2-1; 10 positions agree with TRBD2. The CDR3 length is 17 residues. The germline V gene has CDR1 MDHEN and CDR2 SYDVKM. The V and J ends lost 5 bases and 2 bases, in that order; junction bases with no gene match: 9. CDR3 bases: TGTGCCAGCAGTGCCTCCCTAGCGGGAGAACCCTACAATGAGCAGTTCTTC. Translated, it gives CASSASLAGEPYNEQFF.

The gene calls are TRBV3-1 (or the pseudogene TRBV3-2) and TRBJ2-1, with 9 nucleotides matching TRBD2. The V gene's germline CDR1 is LGHDT and CDR2 YNNKEL (reference sequence). The ends lost 5 bases at V and 3 bases at J; junction bases unmatched: 2. This CDR3 comprises 14 residues. The CDR3 DNA reads as TGTGCCAGCAGCACGACTAGCGGCTACAATGAGCAGTTCTTC. Amino acid sequence: CASSTTSGYNEQFF.

This rearrangement joins TRBV7-2 to TRBJ1-6, with D hard to call. This CDR3 spans 13 amino acids. Germline CDR1 reads SGHTA; CDR2 reads FQGNSA. V gave up 5 bases and J gave up 7 bases, with 9 bases separating them. The CDR3 DNA reads TGTGCCAGCAGCCGAAACACAAATTCACCCCTCCACTTT. This sequence encodes CASSRNTNSPLHF. Using reference TRBV7-2 and TRBJ1-6 for the parts outside the CDR3, the full variable domain is GAGVSQSPSNKVTEKGKDVELRCDPISGHTALYWYRQSLGQGLEFLIYFQGNSAPDKSGLPSDRFSAERTGGSVSTLTIQRTQQEDSAVYLCASSRNTNSPLHFGNGTRLTVT.

The J gene is TRBJ2-3, the V gene TRBV15, with D tentatively TRBD1 (5 bases). The CDR3 has 14 amino acids. Trimming removed 5 bases at V and 5 bases at J, with 14 bases between. The V gene's germline CDR1 is LNHNV and CDR2 YYDKDF (reference sequence). Written as DNA, the CDR3 is TGTGCCACCAGCGGTTACATCACAGGAGATACGCAGTATTTT. Translating gives CATSGYITGDTQYF.

The rearrangement joins TRBV5-1 to TRBJ2-7; perhaps TRBD2 as D (6 bases). Germline V CDR1 and CDR2: SGHRS, YFSETQ. This CDR3 is built from 19 residues. V shed 0 bases and J shed 6 bases, with 28 bases lying between them. The CDR3 sequence is CASSLVPPLSRTSGGEQYF. The CDR3 DNA sequence: TGCGCCAGCAGCTTGGTGCCTCCACTCTCAAGGACCTCCGGGGGCGAGCAGTACTTC.

The rearrangement links TRBV7-2 to TRBJ2-5; D remains unclear. Looked up from germline, CDR1 is SGHTA and CDR2 is FQGNSA. This CDR3 is built from 12 residues. V was trimmed by 5 bases and J by 5 bases, leaving 9 bases between them. In DNA, the CDR3 is TGTGCCAGCAGCCCAGGCCCTGAGACCCAGTACTTC. Its translation is CASSPGPETQYF.

J is TRBJ2-6 and V is TRBV18, with D maybe TRBD1 (6 bases). The CDR3 is 17 amino acids. The V end lost 3 bases, the J end lost 3 bases, and 15 bases lay between the germline ends. Germline V gives CDR1 KGHSH, CDR2 LQKENI. CDR3 residues: CASSPKQGGSGANVLTF. CDR3 nucleotides: TGTGCCAGCTCACCGAAACAGGGTGGTAGTGGGGCCAACGTCCTGACTTTC.

V is TRBV19 and J is TRBJ1-5; 7 bases match TRBD1. Germline CDR1 reads LNHDA; CDR2 reads SQIVND (reference sequence). V shed 6 bases, J shed 6 bases, and the junction held 8 bases outside the gene matches. There are 14 residues in the CDR3. For the CDR3, the DNA is TGTGCCAGTAGGGCGGAGACAGGGTCTCAGCCCCAGCATTTT. It is translated as CASRAETGSQPQHF.

V is TRBV4-3 and J is TRBJ2-7; D is ambiguous. The germline V gene encodes CDR1 LGHNA and CDR2 YSLEER. This CDR3 comprises 17 residues. With 0 bases removed from V and 2 bases from J, the gap between germline ends came to 17 bases. The CDR3 reads CASSQESGWAGTYEQYF. In nucleotides, the CDR3 is TGCGCCAGCAGCCAAGAATCTGGGTGGGCAGGAACCTACGAGCAGTACTTC.

This clone was seen more than once but under ten times. The chain has TRBV18 and TRBJ1-5; 7 bases align to TRBD1. Germline trimming cut 6 bases from V and 3 bases from J; bases unmatched to any gene: 8. Germline CDR1 is KGHSH and CDR2 is LQKENI. There are 15 residues in the CDR3. The CDR3 region has the DNA TGTGCCAGCTCTCCGGTACAGGGGACCAATCAGCCCCAGCATTTT. This encodes CASSPVQGTNQPQHF.

The chain couples TRBV30 to TRBJ2-7; TRBD1 is a possible D gene (6 bases). Trimming shortened V by 5 bases and J by 3 bases, and 14 bases separated the two germline ends. CDR1 is GTSNPN, CDR2 SVGIG, per germline (reference sequence). There are 13 residues in the CDR3. CDR3 coding DNA: TGTGCCTGGGCCAGGGGTTCGGGCTACGAGCAGTACTTC. Translated, it gives CAWARGSGYEQYF.